This TCR beta chain was obtained from a study of identical twins. The CDR3 length is 15 residues. V lost 2 bases, J lost 7 bases, and 16 bases lay in between. In germline, CDR1 is MDHEN, CDR2 SYDVKM. The sample holds a few counts of this clonotype. TCRdb reprocessed the 5' RACE reads with MiXCR, giving one entry per CDR3 protein. The sample records 1.5 million to 2 million distinct CDR3 sequences, less than 40% being singletons. The specimen sequenced was cord blood. The chain joins TRBV28 to TRBJ2-3; D is perhaps TRBD2 (6 bases). This clonotype was obtained from a newborn girl in good health. CDR3 residues: CASSLAGRGTNTQYF. DNA for the CDR3: TGTGCCAGCAGTTTAGCGGGAAGGGGCACGAATACGCAGTATTTT.